Each of the 9 T cell receptor beta chains below was sequenced from the same sample in a study of regulatory T cells in long-lasting Graves disease. Arm-PCR with iRepertoire HTBI primers amplified the CDR3 regions for these TCR beta libraries. TCRdb used MiXCR to reprocess the multiplex PCR reads, holding one entry per CDR3 protein. This sample has about 540,000 distinct CDR3 sequences, with less than 15% found just once. Time point meaning: newly diagnosed GD, antithyroid drugs for less than 3 months. PBMC-derived RNA was used for the TCR library. The sample was also linked to a second study, of T cells in Graves' hyperthyroidism and ophthalmopathy.

This sample comprised peripheral blood mononuclear cells (PBMCs), obtained at new diagnosis, from a patient treated with antithyroid drugs. These receptors were collected from a man younger than 40 with Graves disease.

Details on this clonotype: Just one base apart from a much larger clone, this may be a read error. This chain joins TRBV29-1 and TRBJ2-7; 12 bases agree with TRBD2. After removal of 1 base from V and 7 bases from J, the junction contained 23 bases not matched to a gene. This CDR3 has 20 residues. From germline, CDR1 is SQVTM and CDR2 ANQGSEA. The CDR3: CSVEGRTSGNQGRASDEQYF. CDR3 sequence (DNA): TGCAGCGTTGAAGGCCGGACTAGCGGGAATCAGGGTCGGGCGAGTGATGAGCAGTACTTC.

Comment on this clonotype: One junction end does not reproduce the germline sequence, and a read error may be involved. This chain joins TRBV7-7 and TRBJ2-5; weak D call: TRBD1 (6 bases). Germline CDR1 SSHAT, CDR2 FNYEAQ (reference sequence). This CDR3 region has 15 residues. The chain's CDR3 is CASSFNTGRQETQYF. Here the CDR3 DNA reads TGTGCTAGCAGCTTCAACACAGGGCGCCAAGAGACCCAGTACTTC.

The chain employs TRBV19 and TRBJ2-1; 7 nucleotides agree with TRBD2. TRBJ2-4 explains the end of the DNA better; the J call may be wrong. Germline assignment: CDR1 LNHDA and CDR2 SQIVND (reference sequence). This CDR3 has 13 residues. The chain's CDR3 is CASSSGGGNIQYF. Here the CDR3 DNA reads TGTGCCAGTAGTAGCGGCGGGGGAAACATTCAGTACTTC.

V gene TRBV27 combines with J gene TRBJ2-7; maybe TRBD2 (5 bases). From germline, CDR1 is MNHEY and CDR2 SMNVEV (reference sequence). The CDR3 is 15 amino acids. V shed 8 bases and J shed 7 bases, with 24 bases lying between them. The CDR3: CASGERVGLMGEQYF. CDR3 DNA sequence: TGTGCCAGCGGGGAGAGGGTAGGGTTGATGGGAGAGCAGTACTTC.

This clonotype has at least ten counts. The CDR3 region has the DNA TGTGCCACCCGGGACAGTTTTGGGGATTTGGGCAATCAGCCCCAGCATTTT. Translated, it gives CATRDSFGDLGNQPQHF. The V and J genes are TRBV10-3 and TRBJ1-5, with 7 bases fitting TRBD1. Looked up from germline, CDR1 is ENHRY and CDR2 is SYGVKD. J lost 2 bases, V lost 10 bases, and 17 bases had no gene match. CDR3 length equals 17 residues.

In this sample, this clonotype turned up a few times. A read error is possible here, since a much larger clone lies one base away. The chain couples TRBV6-1 to TRBJ1-1, with 9 bases identical to TRBD1. After removal of 6 bases from V and 4 bases from J, the junction contained 12 bases not matched to a gene. Germline-derived CDR1 and CDR2 are MNHNS and SASEGT. The CDR3 has 16 amino acids. CDR3 coding DNA: TGTGCCAGCAGAGTTGGACAGGGGAACATGAGCACTGAAGCTTTCTTT. It yields the protein CASRVGQGNMSTEAFF.

This clonotype came up many times. The chain uses TRBV11-3 and TRBJ2-1; TRBD2 matches at 7 bases. Germline lookup yields CDR1 SGHNT and CDR2 YENEEA. V shed 4 bases, J shed 9 bases, and the junction held 12 bases outside the gene matches. There are 15 residues in the CDR3. The CDR3 loop reads CASSSAGAWSGEQFF. The CDR3 nucleotides read TGTGCCAGCAGCTCCGCGGGAGCATGGTCAGGTGAGCAGTTCTTC.

This clonotype occurred many times. V gene TRBV20-1 combines with J gene TRBJ2-5, with D perhaps matching TRBD1 (5 bases). V shed 0 bases and J shed 9 bases, with 11 bases lying between them. Germline V gene data show CDR1 as DFQATT and CDR2 as SNEGSKA (reference sequence). CDR3 length: 12 residues. The CDR3 sequence: CSARDPQGSQYF. DNA for the CDR3: TGCAGTGCTAGAGATCCCCAGGGTTCCCAGTACTTC.

The chain is built from TRBV7-9 and TRBJ2-5; the D is unclear. The CDR3 is 14 amino acids. Deletions cut 5 bases from V and 0 bases from J, with 10 bases between. CDR1 is SEHNR, CDR2 FQNEAQ, per germline (reference sequence). In DNA, the CDR3 is TGTGCCAGCAGCCTCCTAAGGTACCAAGAGACCCAGTACTTC. Translating gives CASSLLRYQETQYF.